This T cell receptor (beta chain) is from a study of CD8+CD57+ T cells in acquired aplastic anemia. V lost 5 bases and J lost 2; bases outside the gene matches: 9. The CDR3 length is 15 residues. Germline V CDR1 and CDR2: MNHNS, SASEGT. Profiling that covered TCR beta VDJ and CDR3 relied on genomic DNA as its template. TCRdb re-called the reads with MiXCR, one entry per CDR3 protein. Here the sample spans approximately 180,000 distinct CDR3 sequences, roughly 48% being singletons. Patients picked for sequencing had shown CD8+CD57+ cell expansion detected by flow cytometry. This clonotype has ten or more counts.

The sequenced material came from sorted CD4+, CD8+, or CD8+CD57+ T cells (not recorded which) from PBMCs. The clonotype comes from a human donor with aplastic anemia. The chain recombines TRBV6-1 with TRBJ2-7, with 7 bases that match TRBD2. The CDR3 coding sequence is TGTGCCAGCAGTACTCCGGGACTACCTGCCTACGAGCAGTACTTC. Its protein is CASSTPGLPAYEQYF.